This passage covers 14 T cell receptor beta chains from one sample sequenced in a study of tumor-infiltrating lymphocytes in primary liver carcinoma. Unsorted bulk tissue of about 18-34 mg yielded co-extracted RNA and DNA. The authors made TCR beta cDNA from approximately 500 ng total RNA with a constant-region primer. Construction of TCR beta libraries relied on three successive nested multiplex PCR rounds employing slightly modified ARM-PCR. Researchers ran the first two PCR rounds for 9 to 10 cycles each with TRBV1-TRBV30 forward primers and a C-beta reverse primer. TCRdb reprocessed the multiplex PCR reads with MiXCR, giving one entry per CDR3 protein. The data hold roughly 86,000 distinct CDR3 sequences, with less than 70% observed a single time. Sample: tumor-adjacent normal liver tissue. Receptor source: a man aged 35-49 years with primary liver carcinoma and hepatitis B virus infection.

In its sample, this clonotype was seen a few times. The chain couples TRBV20-1 to TRBJ2-5, with D uncertain. The CDR3 extends over 17 amino acids. CDR1 and CDR2 from the germline V gene are DFQATT and SNEGSKA (reference sequence). Trimming pared 3 bases from V and 1 base from J, leaving 21 bases between. The CDR3 DNA reads TGCAGTGCTAGTCTTGCATTCCCTTCTAGATTCCAAGAGACCCAGTACTTC. Encoded protein: CSASLAFPSRFQETQYF.

In this sample, this clonotype turned up a few times. The rearrangement links TRBV6-5 to TRBJ1-1; a possible D gene is TRBD1 (6 bases). From germline, CDR1 is MNHEY and CDR2 SVGAGI. This CDR3 region has 15 residues. The V end was cut by 5 bases, the J end by 0 bases, with 13 bases between. CDR3 bases: TGTGCCAGCAGTGGCCGGGACAAGATGAACACTGAAGCTTTCTTT. Translation: CASSGRDKMNTEAFF.

Of note for this clonotype: A read error may produce the germline difference seen at one junction end. The J gene is TRBJ2-3, the V gene TRBV11-2; D is unresolved. The CDR3 spans 16 residues. Germline V gene lookup returns CDR1 SGHAT and CDR2 FQNNGV. The CDR3 is CVSSLGSDSNTDTQYF. CDR3 DNA sequence: TGTGTCAGCAGTTTAGGGTCGGATTCTAACACAGATACGCAGTATTTT. Looking up the rest from reference TRBV11-2 and TRBJ2-3 gives the full variable domain: EAGVAQSPRYKIIEKRQSVAFWCNPISGHATLYWYQQILGQGPKLLIQFQNNGVVDDSQLPKDRFSAERLKGVDSTLKIQPAKLEDSAVYLCVSSLGSDSNTDTQYFGPGTRLTVL.

A remark on this clonotype: At one end the junction does not follow the germline gene, possibly because of a read error. V is TRBV7-8 and J is TRBJ2-5, with TRBD2 as a possible D gene (7 bases). The germline V gene encodes CDR1 SGHVS and CDR2 FQNEAQ. This CDR3 is built from 18 residues. The CDR3 protein is CASSLMIGGRRGGETQYF. As DNA, the CDR3 is TGTGCCAGTAGCTTAATGATCGGGGGGCGAAGGGGTGGAGAGACCCAGTACTTC. Using reference TRBV7-8 and TRBJ2-5 for the parts outside the CDR3, the full variable domain is GAGVSQSPRYKVAKRGQDVALRCDPISGHVSLFWYQQALGQGPEFLTYFQNEAQLDKSGLPSDRFFAERPEGSVSTLKIQRTQQEDSAVYLCASSLMIGGRRGGETQYFGPGTRLLVL.

Details on this clonotype: A clone one base away is much larger, so this may be a read error. The chain carries TRBV12-3 or TRBV12-4 and TRBJ2-6, with D perhaps matching TRBD1 (6 bases). V was pared by 5 bases and J by 0 bases, with 11 bases between. This CDR3 is 16 amino acids long. Here the CDR3 reads CASSNREGSGANVLTF. DNA for the CDR3: TGTGCCAGCAGTAACAGGGAAGGCTCTGGGGCCAACGTCCTGACTTTC.

J is TRBJ2-1 and V is TRBV6-1, with 9 bases matching TRBD2. Per the germline V gene, CDR1 is MNHNS and CDR2 is SASEGT. The J segment lost 7 bases and the V segment lost 7 bases, leaving 11 bases of the junction unmatched. The CDR3 is made up of 15 amino acids. The CDR3 DNA reads as TGTGCCAGCATTACACTAGCGGGCCTGCATAATGAGCAGTTCTTC. Protein product: CASITLAGLHNEQFF.

Only a few counts were recorded for this clonotype. The chain combines TRBV6-5 with TRBJ2-3; no clear D gene. CDR1 is MNHEY, CDR2 SVGAGI, per germline. This CDR3 spans 13 amino acids. Trimming took off 4 bases at V and 15 bases at J, with 20 bases between the two ends. CDR3 coding DNA: TGTGCCAGCAGTTCCCAGGCTCCAGATACACATTATTTT. This encodes CASSSQAPDTHYF.

This chain links TRBV11-2 with TRBJ2-3, with D unresolved. The CDR3 length is 14 residues. In germline, CDR1 is SGHAT, CDR2 FQNNGV. Trimming left V 1 base short and J 14 bases short, with 19 bases between. Here the CDR3 DNA reads TGTGCCAGCAGCTTAGGTGACAACACAGATACGTCGTATTTT. Encoded protein: CASSLGDNTDTSYF.

On this clonotype itself: A much larger clone is a single base away; this may be a read error. CDR3 sequence: CASIGGDRVSPLHF. The CDR3, as DNA: TGTGCCAGCATAGGAGGGGACAGGGTCTCACCCCTCCACTTT. The chain carries TRBV6-1 and TRBJ1-6, with TRBD1 matching 9 bases. V shed 7 bases, J shed 10 bases, and the junction held 8 bases outside the gene matches. Looked up from germline, CDR1 is MNHNS and CDR2 is SASEGT. This CDR3 has 14 residues.

At least ten counts were recorded for this clonotype. The chain recombines TRBV12-3 or TRBV12-4 with TRBJ2-2, with D maybe TRBD2 (6 bases). CDR3 length equals 13 residues. V was shortened by 5 bases and J by 7 bases, with 11 bases between the two germline ends. CDR3 protein: CASSPGRGGELFF. The DNA of the CDR3 is TGTGCCAGCAGTCCAGGGCGGGGCGGGGAGCTGTTTTTT.

About this clonotype itself: The germline gene is not matched at one end of the junction; a read error may be the cause. V is TRBV29-1 and J is TRBJ2-2; D is perhaps TRBD2 (6 bases). The CDR3 is made up of 12 amino acids. Germline V gene lookup returns CDR1 SQVTM and CDR2 ANQGSEA. CDR3 loop: CSIESWGGELFF. Here the CDR3 DNA reads TGCAGCATTGAATCATGGGGCGGGGAGCTGTTTTTC.

Only a few counts were recorded for this clonotype. This CDR3 is missing its conserved last phenylalanine or tryptophan, likely due to a read error. This rearrangement joins TRBV11-2 to TRBJ2-3, with 10 bases aligning to TRBD2. This CDR3 has 17 residues. Germline assignment: CDR1 SGHAT and CDR2 FQNNGV. CDR3 nucleotide sequence: TGTGCCAGCAGCTTACTCATAGCGGGAGGCCGCACAGATACACAGTATTTA. It translates to CASSLLIAGGRTDTQYL.

The gene calls are TRBV7-3 and TRBJ2-1, with a tentative D call TRBD2 (5 bases). CDR1 and CDR2 from the germline V gene are SGHTA and FQGTGA. This CDR3 is 14 amino acids long. Trimming took 5 bases from V and 5 from J, leaving 13 bases between them. CDR3 in DNA: TGTGCCAGCAGCCTGTCCGGGAACCACAATGAGCAGTTCTTC. This encodes CASSLSGNHNEQFF.

This clonotype was counted ten times or more. The chain employs TRBV6-1 and TRBJ2-3; the match to TRBD2 covers 7 bases. V gave up 2 bases and J gave up 4 bases; unmatched junction bases: 3. This CDR3 is 14 amino acids long. Germline V gives CDR1 MNHNS, CDR2 SASEGT. The CDR3 DNA sequence: TGTGCCAGCAGTGAACGGGGGGTCCCAGATACGCAGTATTTT. It translates to CASSERGVPDTQYF.